This paragraph covers one T cell receptor (beta chain) sequence. TCRdb recomputed calls from the 5' RACE reads with MiXCR, one row per CDR3 protein. The sample has around 200,000 distinct CDR3 sequences; about a fifth are singletons. This record comes from a study of T-cell memory formation after mild COVID-19. Germline V gives CDR1 MNHEY, CDR2 SVGAGI. The CDR3 contains 16 residues. V gave up 0 bases and J gave up 9 bases; unmatched junction bases: 7. This TCR derives from an adult woman who had mild COVID-19 (a few samples of this study predate the infection). Cell type and time point are not known. The sequencing sample was made of PBMCs or a T cell subset sorted from them (not recorded which). The J gene is TRBJ2-1, the V gene TRBV6-5, with 11 bases matching TRBD2. Here the CDR3 DNA reads TGTGCCAGCAGTTACTCGATAGCGGGAGGGCCAGGTGAGCAGTTCTTC. Translating gives CASSYSIAGGPGEQFF.